This T cell receptor (beta chain) comes out of a study of T cells in Graves' hyperthyroidism and ophthalmopathy. Broader study findings: Appearing also in blood were most of the thyroid clonotypes expanded above 0.001. Stable hyperthyroidism was separated from ophthalmopathy by a model based on 13 V-J features.

The V end was cut by 1 base, the J end by 4 bases, with 11 bases between. The CDR3 runs to 15 residues. Germline V gene lookup returns CDR1 LNHNV and CDR2 YYDKDF (reference sequence). A NOSPECS grade of at least 4, a Clinical Activity Score of at least 3 and duration under 3 months were recorded in ophthalmopathy patients. Around 10 ml fresh peripheral blood yielded the PBMCs. Amplification of TCR beta CDR3 regions was performed using RNA transcripts as template. Using the HTBI primer set, a first-round RT-PCR was run on the TCR CDR3. A single record per CDR3 protein comes from TCRdb applying MiXCR to the multiplex PCR reads. The profile shows around 350,000 distinct CDR3 sequences, around 15% of them singletons. This clonotype showed up just a few times. Its antigen is not identified.

The genes are TRBV15 and TRBJ2-1; no definite D call. This TCR was recovered from a woman in her fifties or sixties with Graves' ophthalmopathy. The material sequenced was blood. As DNA, the CDR3 is TGTGCCACCAGCAGAGGCCTAGACGCTTACAATGAGCAGTTCTTC. Translation: CATSRGLDAYNEQFF.